These T cell receptor beta chains were read from a single sample in a study of early T cells in non-severe SARS-CoV-2 infection. TCRdb called the 5' RACE reads again in MiXCR, with one record for every CDR3 protein. The data contain over 50,000 distinct CDR3 sequences, roughly 12% of them seen just once; the ten biggest clones take up approximately 2.9%. Sequencing was performed on whole blood. These TCRs come from an adult who was a healthcare worker with PCR-confirmed SARS-CoV-2 infection or an uninfected control (not recorded which). Each CDR3 is given without its conserved first and last residue. The order of the fields is CDR3 protein, J gene, V gene, clone size, CDR3 length. Clone size is stated in some rows and not others, as once, few, many or a class when expanded.

CDR3aa: ASSLVLAAYEQY
j_gene: TRBJ2-7
v_gene: TRBV11-2
abundance: many
len: 12

CDR3aa: ASSEAQPYEQY
j_gene: TRBJ2-7
v_gene: TRBV6-1
abundance: few
len: 11

CDR3aa: ASSSYYEQY
j_gene: TRBJ2-7
v_gene: TRBV6-5
abundance: NA
len: 9

CDR3aa: SGTSGKGQGTGELF
j_gene: TRBJ2-2
v_gene: TRBV20-1
abundance: few
len: 14

CDR3aa: ASIPDRTGEAF
j_gene: TRBJ1-1
v_gene: TRBV6-6
abundance: many
len: 11

CDR3aa: ASSILNPQGDTPNTGSYKKLF
j_gene: TRBJ1-4
v_gene: TRBV19
abundance: few
len: 21

CDR3aa: ATSDFNTKVTGELF
j_gene: TRBJ2-2
v_gene: TRBV24-1
abundance: NA
len: 14

CDR3aa: ASSLETAYEQY
j_gene: TRBJ2-7
v_gene: TRBV5-1
abundance: many
len: 11

CDR3aa: ASSVAGRDTGELF
j_gene: TRBJ2-2
v_gene: TRBV25-1
abundance: many
len: 13

CDR3aa: ASSDNARTGTYSPLH
j_gene: TRBJ1-6
v_gene: TRBV25-1
abundance: many
len: 15

CDR3aa: AISVAGGTDTQY
j_gene: TRBJ2-3
v_gene: TRBV10-3
abundance: many
len: 12

CDR3aa: ASSKDRGKIGEQF
j_gene: TRBJ2-1
v_gene: TRBV21-1
abundance: many
len: 13

CDR3aa: AIRGRGEAF
j_gene: TRBJ1-1
v_gene: TRBV10-3
abundance: many
len: 9

CDR3aa: ASSYFFRGQGAVFYGYT
j_gene: TRBJ1-2
v_gene: TRBV6-6
abundance: NA
len: 17

CDR3aa: ASSADLLSYEQY
j_gene: TRBJ2-7
v_gene: TRBV7-9
abundance: many
len: 12

CDR3aa: ASSLEGTDTQY
j_gene: TRBJ2-3
v_gene: TRBV7-9
abundance: NA
len: 11

CDR3aa: AGRARDTDNTGELF
j_gene: TRBJ2-2
v_gene: TRBV5-4
abundance: NA
len: 14

CDR3aa: ASSVQGQGLGETQY
j_gene: TRBJ2-5
v_gene: TRBV12-3/TRBV12-4
abundance: many
len: 14

CDR3aa: ASRLTGAHEQY
j_gene: TRBJ2-7
v_gene: TRBV27
abundance: NA
len: 11

CDR3aa: ASSLMFRVAEETQY
j_gene: TRBJ2-5
v_gene: TRBV11-2
abundance: many
len: 14

CDR3aa: ASSRDPAKPQH
j_gene: TRBJ1-5
v_gene: TRBV5-5
abundance: many
len: 11

CDR3aa: ASSLNPVGGELF
j_gene: TRBJ2-2
v_gene: TRBV13
abundance: many
len: 12

CDR3aa: ASSQVMGQNTDTQY
j_gene: TRBJ2-3
v_gene: TRBV14
abundance: NA
len: 14

CDR3aa: SAALIQTRGFGEKLF
j_gene: TRBJ1-4
v_gene: TRBV29-1
abundance: many
len: 15

CDR3aa: ASSEALGRDQPQH
j_gene: TRBJ1-5
v_gene: TRBV6-1
abundance: few
len: 13

CDR3aa: SARDRLAGVYEQY
j_gene: TRBJ2-7
v_gene: TRBV20-1
abundance: few
len: 13

CDR3aa: ASSRGGNFYNSPLH
j_gene: TRBJ1-6
v_gene: TRBV6-5
abundance: many
len: 14